This is a list of T cell receptor beta chains from one sample in a study of technical replicates of blood from a few donors. Assay used: immunoSEQ multiplex PCR; TCRdb lists only in-frame clones, some missing. The sample lists 60,000 to 75,000 clones, approximately 97% occurring once. The source material was T cells isolated from PBMCs. The receptors come from a human donor in good health. Each CDR3 is given with its conserved first and last residue. Fields, in order: CDR3 length, V gene, J gene, clone size, D gene, CDR3 protein, CDR3 DNA. The D gene is left open where the match is weak. Size is stated for part of the rows, as once, few or many counts, or as a class when the clone is expanded.

length: 16
V: TRBV27
J: TRBJ2-1
size: NA
D: TRBD2
CDR3: CASSWGLAGVNDEQFF
DNA: TGTGCCAGCAGTTGGGGACTAGCGGGAGTGAACGATGAGCAGTTCTTC

length: 14
V: TRBV7-9
J: TRBJ1-1
size: NA
D: NA
CDR3: CASSPPPSVTEAFF
DNA: TGTGCCAGCAGCCCACCTCCTTCGGTCACTGAAGCTTTCTTT

length: 13
V: TRBV10-2
J: TRBJ1-2
size: NA
D: TRBD1
CDR3: CASSIDRDYGYTF
DNA: TGCGCCAGCAGTATAGACAGGGACTATGGCTACACCTTC

length: 14
V: TRBV6-4
J: TRBJ2-1
size: NA
D: NA
CDR3: CASSPTEGRNEQFF
DNA: TGTGCCAGCAGTCCGACCGAGGGGAGGAATGAGCAGTTCTTC

length: 13
V: TRBV6-5
J: TRBJ1-1
size: NA
D: NA
CDR3: CASRKTRNTEAFF
DNA: TGTGCCAGCAGAAAAACCAGGAACACTGAAGCTTTCTTT

length: 14
V: TRBV7-6
J: TRBJ2-5
size: NA
D: TRBD1
CDR3: CASSRDRGLETQYF
DNA: TGTGCCAGCAGCCGGGACAGGGGTCTCGAGACCCAGTACTTC

length: 17
V: TRBV6-1
J: TRBJ1-5
size: NA
D: TRBD1
CDR3: CASSELFRQGGNQPQHF
DNA: TGTGCCAGCAGTGAATTGTTCCGGCAGGGGGGAAATCAGCCCCAGCATTTT

length: 16
V: TRBV7-8
J: TRBJ2-1
size: NA
D: TRBD2
CDR3: CASSLVQREGTNEQFF
DNA: TGTGCCAGCAGCTTAGTGCAGCGGGAGGGTACAAATGAGCAGTTCTTC

length: 15
V: TRBV7-9
J: TRBJ2-2
size: NA
D: TRBD1
CDR3: CATPPGQLNTGELFF
DNA: TGTGCCACCCCCCCGGGACAGCTAAACACCGGGGAGCTGTTTTTT

length: 14
V: TRBV6-5
J: TRBJ2-1
size: NA
D: TRBD2
CDR3: CASRGTTIRNEQFF
DNA: TGTGCCAGCAGGGGGACTACAATACGGAATGAGCAGTTCTTC

length: 16
V: TRBV2
J: TRBJ2-3
size: NA
D: TRBD2
CDR3: CASSAGLAGESDTQYF
DNA: TGTGCCAGCAGCGCGGGACTAGCGGGAGAGTCAGATACGCAGTATTTT

length: 16
V: TRBV6-6
J: TRBJ1-1
size: NA
D: TRBD1
CDR3: CASSYDRGLGNTEAFF
DNA: TGTGCCAGCAGTTATGACAGGGGGCTGGGGAACACTGAAGCTTTCTTT

length: 17
V: TRBV4-3
J: TRBJ2-2
size: NA
D: NA
CDR3: CASSQVLSETNTGELFF
DNA: TGCGCCAGCAGCCAAGTATTAAGCGAAACGAACACCGGGGAGCTGTTTTTT

length: 15
V: TRBV30
J: TRBJ2-2
size: NA
D: NA
CDR3: CAWSPGQGNTGELFF
DNA: TGTGCCTGGAGTCCAGGGCAGGGCAACACCGGGGAGCTGTTTTTT

length: 15
V: TRBV25-1
J: TRBJ1-3
size: NA
D: NA
CDR3: CASSDTGSAGNTIYF
DNA: TGTGCCAGCAGTGATACAGGGTCAGCTGGAAACACCATATATTTT

length: 15
V: TRBV6-6
J: TRBJ2-7
size: once
D: NA
CDR3: CASSLQRLSSDEQYF
DNA: TGTGCCAGCAGTCTCCAGCGCCTGTCTTCCGACGAGCAGTACTTC

length: 12
V: TRBV25-1
J: TRBJ2-3
size: once
D: TRBD1
CDR3: CASRGQGDTQYF
DNA: TGTGCCAGCAGGGGACAGGGGGATACGCAGTATTTT

length: 15
V: TRBV29-1
J: TRBJ2-1
size: NA
D: NA
CDR3: CSVDNSRLASPEQFF
DNA: TGCAGCGTTGATAACTCTAGGTTAGCCTCCCCTGAGCAGTTCTTC